Sequencing of this T cell receptor (beta chain) was carried out in a study of cytomegalovirus exposure and HLA in healthy donors. The study, taken as a whole, reports: The listing of 150 or so TCR beta chains classed them as cytomegalovirus-associated. TCR beta sequences reportedly predicted most subjects' HLA-A and HLA-B alleles accurately. TCR beta chains associated with HLA were, in a later analysis, more clonally expanded than equally common others.

PCR amplification relied on 60 Vbeta primers (plus 13 Jbeta primers). Assay used: immunoSEQ multiplex PCR; TCRdb lists only in-frame clones, some missing. The sample contains roughly 150,000 clones, about three quarters of which appear only once. With V trimmed by 4 bases and J by 2 bases, 6 bases remained unmatched. Germline CDR1 and CDR2: LNHDA and SQIVND (reference sequence). This CDR3 has 15 amino acids. Concerning this clone itself: As yet, its antigen is unknown.

Sequencing was carried out using PBMCs. The V gene is TRBV19, the J gene TRBJ2-7; 9 bases align to TRBD1. This clonotype was obtained from a female donor in good health and CMV-seronegative. The CDR3 protein is CASSRPGQGTYEQYF. The DNA of the CDR3 is TGTGCCAGTAGTAGGCCGGGACAGGGAACCTACGAGCAGTACTTC. Full variable domain (missing parts from reference TRBV19 and TRBJ2-7): DGGITQSPKYLFRKEGQNVTLSCEQNLNHDAMYWYRQDPGQGLRLIYYSQIVNDFQKGDIAEGYSVSREKKESFPLTVTSAQKNPTAFYLCASSRPGQGTYEQYFGPGTRLTVT.